This TCR beta chain was sequenced in a study of OX40 agonist ivuxolimab in advanced cancers. On the study more broadly: Dose-escalation patients' cancers were hepatocellular carcinoma, melanoma, renal cell or head and neck cancer. General study findings and limits: Among the lowest levels of clonal expansion were found in partial responders at 0.1-3.0 mg/kg.

Using immunoSEQ multiplex PCR, the repertoire was profiled, and TCRdb retains in-frame clones only, with some absent. The sample lists about 7,000 clones, 76% occurring once. This CDR3 is built from 15 residues. Germline CDR1 is SGDLS and CDR2 is YYNGEE. Trimming took 1 base from V and 9 from J; bases not matched to a gene: 8. Regarding this clone: Its antigen remains unidentified.

Sequenced material: CD4+ or CD8+ T cells sorted from blood, taken in a trial of the OX40 agonist ivuxolimab. The chain combines TRBV9 with TRBJ2-1; 9 bases are a match to TRBD2. The sequence was collected from an adult with an advanced solid tumor such as melanoma, head and neck, liver or kidney cancer. The CDR3 protein is CASSVMSASGVEQFF. The DNA of the CDR3 is TGTGCCAGCAGCGTAATGTCCGCTAGCGGGGTTGAGCAGTTCTTC.